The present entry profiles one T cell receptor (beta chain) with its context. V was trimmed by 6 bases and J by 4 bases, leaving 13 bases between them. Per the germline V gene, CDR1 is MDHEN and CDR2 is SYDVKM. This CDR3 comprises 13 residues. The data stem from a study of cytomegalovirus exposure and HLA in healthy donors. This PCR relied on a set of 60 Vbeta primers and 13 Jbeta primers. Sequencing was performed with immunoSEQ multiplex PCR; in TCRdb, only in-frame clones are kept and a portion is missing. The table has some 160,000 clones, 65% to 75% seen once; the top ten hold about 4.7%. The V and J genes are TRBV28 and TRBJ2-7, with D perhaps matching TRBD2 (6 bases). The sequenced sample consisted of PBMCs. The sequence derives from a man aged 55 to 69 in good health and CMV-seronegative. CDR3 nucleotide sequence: TGTGCCAGCAGGCAGTCCGGGGGATACGAGCAGTACTTC. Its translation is CASRQSGGYEQYF.